This T cell receptor beta chain was identified during a study of CD8 T cells in ankylosing spondylitis. This clonotype was counted many times. TCRdb redid the calling of the 5' RACE reads with MiXCR, one entry per CDR3 protein. The table includes about 240,000 distinct CDR3 sequences, approximately 9% detected once. Sequenced material: blood, either unsorted or a sorted T cell fraction (not recorded which). The sequence came from a male donor with ankylosing spondylitis or in good health (not recorded which).

The CDR3 loop reads CASSFRDGRAEAFF. Written as DNA, the CDR3 is TGTGCCAGCAGTTTTCGGGACGGGCGGGCTGAAGCTTTCTTT. The rearrangement joins TRBV12-3 or TRBV12-4 to TRBJ1-1; tentatively, D is TRBD1 (5 bases). This CDR3 has 14 amino acids. Trimming stripped 3 bases from V and 6 bases from J, with 14 bases between.